This entry is about one T cell receptor beta chain. The assay was immunoSEQ multiplex PCR, and TCRdb's table has in-frame clones only and misses some. The sample lists over 2,000 clones, roughly 75% occurring once. This entry belongs to a study of immune evolution from preneoplasia to lung adenocarcinoma. This clonotype was obtained from a person aged 55-75 years with lung adenocarcinoma. The source material was FFPE normal lung tissue adjacent to the tumor.

CDR3 nucleotide sequence: TGTGCTAGTGGTTTGGGGGACAATGAGCAGTTCTTC. This codes for CASGLGDNEQFF. The chain employs TRBV12-5 and TRBJ2-1, with no clear D. The CDR3 runs 12 residues. Trimming pared 1 base from V and 5 bases from J, leaving 3 bases between. The germline CDR1 and CDR2 sequences are LGHNT and FRNRAP.